The 16 T cell receptor beta chains presented below share a single source sample, sequenced in a study of cytomegalovirus exposure and HLA in healthy donors. With 60 Vbeta and 13 Jbeta primers, the PCR was carried out. Data came from immunoSEQ multiplex PCR; TCRdb stores just in-frame clones and leaves some out. There are around 44,000 clones in the sample, with roughly 6.1% held by the top ten. What was sequenced was PBMCs. These receptors all come from a male donor in good health and CMV-seropositive.

V gene TRBV27 combines with J gene TRBJ2-3, with 8 nucleotides matching TRBD1. Germline loops: CDR1 MNHEY, CDR2 SMNVEV (reference sequence). This CDR3 is 13 amino acids long. The J segment lost 4 bases and the V segment lost 4 bases, leaving 1 base of the junction unmatched. The CDR3 loop is CASSSTGADTQYF. As DNA, the CDR3 is TGTGCCAGCAGTTCGACAGGGGCAGATACGCAGTATTTT.

This chain links TRBV5-4 with TRBJ1-3; 10 bases align to TRBD1. Germline CDR1 is SGHNT and CDR2 is YYREEE (reference sequence). J lost 2 bases, V lost 1 base, and 3 bases had no gene match. The CDR3 is made up of 16 amino acids. This chain's CDR3 is CASSLSGQGAGNTIYF. The DNA of the CDR3 is TGTGCCAGCAGCTTGTCAGGACAGGGGGCTGGAAACACCATATATTTT.

The chain uses TRBV30 and TRBJ2-1; D possibly corresponds to TRBD2 (6 bases). Per germline, CDR1 GTSNPN and CDR2 SVGIG (reference sequence). Trimming left V 0 bases short and J 6 bases short, with 15 bases between. This CDR3 contains 15 residues. The CDR3 sequence: CAWSVVGLRGNEQFF. Written as DNA, the CDR3 is TGTGCCTGGAGTGTTGTCGGCTTGCGGGGCAATGAGCAGTTCTTC.

The chain couples TRBV7-9 to TRBJ1-1; tentatively, D is TRBD1 (5 bases). This CDR3 has 14 amino acids. CDR1 is SEHNR and CDR2 is FQNEAQ in the germline V gene (reference sequence). Between the trimmed V and J ends, which lost 4 bases and 5 bases, there was a span of 14 bases. CDR3 amino acids: CASSYGGTRTEAFF. The CDR3 DNA follows: TGTGCCAGCAGCTACGGGGGGACGCGGACTGAAGCTTTCTTT.

J is TRBJ2-3 and V is TRBV4-3; a possible D gene is TRBD2 (5 bases). There are 18 residues in the CDR3. Germline V CDR1 and CDR2: LGHNA, YSLEER. Trimming cost V 0 bases and J 1 base, with 17 bases left between them. CDR3 amino acids: CASSQDRGGTDRTDTQYF. CDR3 bases: TGCGCCAGCAGCCAAGATCGCGGAGGAACGGACCGCACAGATACGCAGTATTTT.

This sequence joins TRBV19 and TRBJ2-7, with 7 bases matching TRBD1. Trimming cost V 4 bases and J 3 bases; bases outside gene matches: 12. The length of the CDR3 is 16 residues. CDR1 LNHDA and CDR2 SQIVND come from the germline V gene (reference sequence). CDR3 nucleotides: TGTGCCAGTAGTAGCTCCTCTGGGACAGCCAACTACGAGCAGTACTTC. Its protein product is CASSSSSGTANYEQYF.

The chain is built from TRBV6-5 and TRBJ1-5, with TRBD1 matching over 8 bases. The CDR3 spans 13 residues. V shed 5 bases and J 5 bases; nucleotides not matched to a gene: 2. Germline V gives CDR1 MNHEY, CDR2 SVGAGI. CDR3 sequence: CASSGDRHQPQHF. CDR3 in DNA: TGTGCCAGCAGTGGGGACAGGCATCAGCCCCAGCATTTT.

The V and J genes are TRBV27 and TRBJ1-2, with a possible D match to TRBD1 (6 bases). The V gene lost 4 bases and the J gene lost 4 bases, with 10 bases spanning the gap. The CDR3 extends over 13 amino acids. CDR1 and CDR2 (germline): MNHEY, SMNVEV (reference sequence). The CDR3 protein is CASSSRGPYGYTF. The CDR3 DNA is TGTGCCAGCAGTTCCAGGGGCCCCTATGGCTACACCTTC.

The chain has TRBV10-3 and TRBJ1-5; D perhaps matches TRBD1 (5 bases). Trimming took off 0 bases at V and 4 bases at J, with 13 bases between the two ends. The germline gives CDR1 ENHRY, CDR2 SYGVKD. CDR3 length: 16 residues. As DNA, the CDR3 is TGTGCCATCAGTGAGTCGCTAGGGGCGTATAATCAGCCCCAGCATTTT. Protein sequence: CAISESLGAYNQPQHF.

The V call is TRBV5-1, the J call TRBJ2-7; D might be TRBD1 (5 bases). With 1 base removed from V and 2 bases from J, the gap between germline ends came to 10 bases. Germline CDR1 is SGHRS and CDR2 is YFSETQ. This CDR3 comprises 14 residues. The chain's CDR3 is CASSLSAGPYEQYF. The CDR3 nucleotides are TGCGCCAGCAGCTTGTCGGCAGGGCCCTACGAGCAGTACTTC.

This rearrangement joins TRBV13 to TRBJ2-3, with 8 bases lining up with TRBD2. The CDR3 runs to 14 residues. In germline, CDR1 is PRHDT, CDR2 FYEKMQ (reference sequence). The V and J ends lost 5 bases and 7 bases, in that order; junction bases with no gene match: 8. The CDR3 DNA reads as TGTGCCAGCAGCCGCGGGGGGCCCGGATATACGCAGTATTTT. The encoded protein is CASSRGGPGYTQYF.

The chain recombines TRBV5-1 with TRBJ1-2; D uncertain. This CDR3 is built from 15 residues. Germline CDR1 is SGHRS and CDR2 is YFSETQ. Trimming removed 4 bases at V and 2 bases at J, with 15 bases between. The CDR3 sequence: CASSADILHNYGYTF. CDR3 DNA: TGCGCCAGCAGCGCTGACATCCTGCACAACTATGGCTACACCTTC.

V usage is TRBV4-2 and J usage is TRBJ2-7, with 9 positions matching TRBD1. Germline assignment: CDR1 LGHNA and CDR2 YNFKEQ. The trim removed 6 bases at V and 1 base at J, leaving 4 bases unmatched. This CDR3 has 14 residues. The CDR3 loop reads CASRFGTGSYEQYF. The DNA of the CDR3 is TGTGCCAGCAGGTTCGGGACAGGGTCCTACGAGCAGTACTTC.

The V and J genes are TRBV2 and TRBJ2-1; tentative D call: TRBD2 (5 bases). Looked up from germline, CDR1 is SNHLY and CDR2 is FYNNEI. This CDR3 is built from 14 residues. Trimming shortened V by 3 bases and J by 6 bases, and 12 bases separated the two germline ends. The CDR3 DNA follows: TGTGCCAGCAGTGAGGACTCGCTTTCCAATGAGCAGTTCTTC. Translated, it gives CASSEDSLSNEQFF.

The chain uses TRBV4-2 and TRBJ2-7; 7 positions agree with TRBD2. Looked up from germline, CDR1 is LGHNA and CDR2 is YNFKEQ. V dropped 1 base and J dropped 4; count of bases not matched to a gene: 10. This CDR3 is 16 amino acids long. DNA for the CDR3: TGTGCCAGCAGCCAAGCCCATAGCGGGCTTTGGTACGAGCAGTACTTC. Its translation is CASSQAHSGLWYEQYF.

The chain carries TRBV13 and TRBJ2-1; 9 nucleotides match TRBD2. Unmatched junction bases numbered 9, after V lost 5 bases and J lost 4 bases. The CDR3 extends over 16 amino acids. Germline assignment: CDR1 PRHDT and CDR2 FYEKMQ (reference sequence). The CDR3 reads CASSPLGLAGYNEQFF. DNA for the CDR3: TGTGCCAGCAGCCCCCTGGGACTAGCTGGGTACAATGAGCAGTTCTTC.